These T cell receptor beta chains were read from a single sample in a study of T cell responses to AZD1222 COVID-19 vaccine. The table came from immunoSEQ multiplex PCR; TCRdb's copy has only in-frame clones and leaves some out. Among some 150,000 clones, 82% were seen once, and the ten largest hold about 3.8%. The material sequenced was peripheral blood, taken on day 0 of MenACWY control vaccination. Receptors originate from an adult in good health. Both conserved end residues are part of each CDR3.

v_call cdr3_length cdr3_aa
TRBV11-2 15 CASSLVNGGGTEQFF
TRBV10-1 12 CASRATSGEQFF
TRBV7-2 15 CASSLDGTPGNTIYF
TRBV11-2 13 CASSLDGGQPQHF
TRBV7-3 17 CASSPLDFNGDTGELFF
TRBV11-2 14 CASSLGSGGETQYF
TRBV5-1 13 CASSSDTNTEAFF
TRBV23-1 15 CASSHSQGVEYGYTF
TRBV14 14 CASSQPRRGAEAFF
TRBV4-2 16 CASSQEWLAGHNEQFF
TRBV7-8 11 CASSPWGTQYF
TRBV28 15 CASSLPPGLNYGYTF
TRBV3-1/TRBV3-2 13 CASSRPTGYEQYF
TRBV5-4 16 CASSLAVSAGTDTQYF
TRBV11-3 13 CASSGTFGETQYF
TRBV4-1 15 CASSQDGSITDTQYF
TRBV7-9 14 CASIPSGDPGELFF
TRBV9 16 CASSVAAGTSTDTQYF
TRBV9 13 CASSEGGYYGYTF
TRBV7-2 14 CASNIPGRGNEQFF
TRBV7-2 14 CASSSSGPRETQYF
TRBV9 16 CASSVDSGPGYYEQYF
TRBV18 14 CASSSGQGGEKLFF
TRBV3-1/TRBV3-2 13 CASSLGTKGGYTF